The 2 T cell receptor beta chains listed next were all sequenced from one sample in a study of T cells in Graves' hyperthyroidism and ophthalmopathy. The CDR3 regions of TCR beta were amplified from RNA transcripts. Initially, a first-round RT-PCR of the TCR CDR3 employed the HTBI primer set. TCRdb called the multiplex PCR reads again in MiXCR, with one record for every CDR3 protein. The data hold under 400,000 distinct CDR3 sequences, with approximately 15% observed a single time. Material: blood. All receptors derive from a woman in her sixties or seventies with Graves' hyperthyroidism.

This clonotype was recorded at least ten times. V is TRBV2 and J is TRBJ2-5; D perhaps matches TRBD2 (6 bases). CDR1 is SNHLY, CDR2 FYNNEI, per germline. The CDR3 covers 13 residues. The V end was cut by 5 bases, the J end by 3 bases, with 10 bases between. CDR3 DNA: TGTGCCAGCAGTCGGACTACCGAAGAGACCCAGTACTTC. Its translation: CASSRTTEETQYF.

The gene calls are TRBV20-1 and TRBJ1-5; D remains unclear. V lost 4 bases and J 0 bases, leaving 7 bases between the germline ends. Germline CDR1 is DFQATT and CDR2 is SNEGSKA (reference sequence). The CDR3 is 13 amino acids. CDR3: CSANTNSNQPQHF. Written as DNA, the CDR3 is TGCAGTGCTAACACCAATAGCAATCAGCCCCAGCATTTT.